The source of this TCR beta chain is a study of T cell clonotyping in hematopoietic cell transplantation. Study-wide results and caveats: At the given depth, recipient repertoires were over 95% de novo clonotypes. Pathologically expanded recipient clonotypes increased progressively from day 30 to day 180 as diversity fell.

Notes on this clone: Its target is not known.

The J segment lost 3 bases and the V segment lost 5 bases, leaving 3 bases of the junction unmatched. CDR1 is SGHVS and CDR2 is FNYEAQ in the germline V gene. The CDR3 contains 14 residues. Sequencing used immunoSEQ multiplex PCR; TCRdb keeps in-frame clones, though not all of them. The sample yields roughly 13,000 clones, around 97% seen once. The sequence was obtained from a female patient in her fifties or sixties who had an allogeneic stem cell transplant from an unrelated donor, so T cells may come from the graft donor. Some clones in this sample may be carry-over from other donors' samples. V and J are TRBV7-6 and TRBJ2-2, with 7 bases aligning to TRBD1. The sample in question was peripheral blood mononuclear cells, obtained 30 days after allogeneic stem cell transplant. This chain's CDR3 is CASSQTGYTGELFF. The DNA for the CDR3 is TGTGCCAGCAGCCAGACAGGGTACACCGGGGAGCTGTTTTTT.